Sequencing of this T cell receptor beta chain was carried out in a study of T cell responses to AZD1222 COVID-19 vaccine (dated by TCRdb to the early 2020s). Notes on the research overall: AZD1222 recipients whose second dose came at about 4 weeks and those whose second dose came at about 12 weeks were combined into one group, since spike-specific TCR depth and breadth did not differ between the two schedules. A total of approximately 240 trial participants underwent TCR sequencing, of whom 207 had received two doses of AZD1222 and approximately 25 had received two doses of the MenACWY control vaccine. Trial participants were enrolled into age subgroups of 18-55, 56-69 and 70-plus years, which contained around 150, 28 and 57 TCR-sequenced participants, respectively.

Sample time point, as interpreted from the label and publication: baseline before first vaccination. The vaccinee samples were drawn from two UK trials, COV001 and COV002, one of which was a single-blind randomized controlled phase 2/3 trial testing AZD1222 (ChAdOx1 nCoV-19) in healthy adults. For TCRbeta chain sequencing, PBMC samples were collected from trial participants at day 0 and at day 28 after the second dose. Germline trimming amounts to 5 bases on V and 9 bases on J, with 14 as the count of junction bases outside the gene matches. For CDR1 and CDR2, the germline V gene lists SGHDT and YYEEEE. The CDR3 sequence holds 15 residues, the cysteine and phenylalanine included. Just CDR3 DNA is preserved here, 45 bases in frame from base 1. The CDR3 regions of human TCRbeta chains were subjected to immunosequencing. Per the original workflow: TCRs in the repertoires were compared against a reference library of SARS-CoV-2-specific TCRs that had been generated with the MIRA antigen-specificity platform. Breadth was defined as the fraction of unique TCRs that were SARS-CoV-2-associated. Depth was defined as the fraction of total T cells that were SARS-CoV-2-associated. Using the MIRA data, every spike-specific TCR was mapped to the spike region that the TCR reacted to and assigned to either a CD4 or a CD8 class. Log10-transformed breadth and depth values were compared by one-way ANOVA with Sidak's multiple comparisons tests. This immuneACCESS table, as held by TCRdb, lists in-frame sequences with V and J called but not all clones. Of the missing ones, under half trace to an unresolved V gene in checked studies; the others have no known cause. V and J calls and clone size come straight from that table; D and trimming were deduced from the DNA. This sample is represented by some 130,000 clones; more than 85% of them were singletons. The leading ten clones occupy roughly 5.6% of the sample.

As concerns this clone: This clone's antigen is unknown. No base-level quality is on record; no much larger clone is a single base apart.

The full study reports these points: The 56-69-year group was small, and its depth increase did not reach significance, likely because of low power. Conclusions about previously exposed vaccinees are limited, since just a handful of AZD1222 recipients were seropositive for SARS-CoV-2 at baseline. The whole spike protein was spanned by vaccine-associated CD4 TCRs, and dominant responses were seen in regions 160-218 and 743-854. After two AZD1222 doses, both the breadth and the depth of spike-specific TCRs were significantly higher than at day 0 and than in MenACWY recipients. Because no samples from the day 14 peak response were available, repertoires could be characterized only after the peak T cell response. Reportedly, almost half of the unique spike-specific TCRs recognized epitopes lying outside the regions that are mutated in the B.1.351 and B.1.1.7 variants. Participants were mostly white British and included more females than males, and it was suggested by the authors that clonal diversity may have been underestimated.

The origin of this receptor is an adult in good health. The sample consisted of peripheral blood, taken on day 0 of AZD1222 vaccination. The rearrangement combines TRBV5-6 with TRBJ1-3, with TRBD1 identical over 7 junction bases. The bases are TGTGCCAGCAGGCCGACAGGGTCCGGGATGCGCACCATATATTTT. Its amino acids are CASRPTGSGMRTIYF.